Following are 29 T cell receptor beta chains from one sample sequenced in a study of CD8 T cells in ankylosing spondylitis. MiXCR was run by TCRdb on the 5' RACE reads, yielding one entry per CDR3 protein. Altogether 27,000 or so distinct CDR3 sequences are present, 7.9% being singletons, with the ten largest covering more than 25%. The specimen was blood. The receptors here all came from a male donor with ankylosing spondylitis or in good health (not recorded which).

The sample holds a few counts of this clonotype. The chain couples TRBV4-1 to TRBJ2-7; D may be TRBD1 (6 bases). The germline V gene has CDR1 MGHRA and CDR2 YSYEKL. V was clipped by 4 bases and J by 1 base, with 14 bases between them. This CDR3 spans 15 amino acids. In DNA form, the CDR3 reads TGCGCCAGCAGCCTCCTGACAGGCAAGTCCTACGAGCAGTACTTC. Translation gives CASSLLTGKSYEQYF.

This clonotype came up many times. The V and J genes are TRBV6-2 or TRBV6-3 and TRBJ1-1; D unresolved. The CDR3 sequence is 11 residues long. Trimming removed 6 bases from V and 8 bases from J, with 10 bases in between. Germline V gene sequence: CDR1 MNHEY, CDR2 SVGEGT. The CDR3 is CASSLLTEAFF. The CDR3 DNA sequence: TGTGCCAGCAGCCTCCTGACAGAAGCTTTCTTT.

In regard to this clonotype: The junction departs from germline at one end; a sequencing error may be responsible. The genes are TRBV2 and TRBJ2-1; D is uncertain. This CDR3 spans 15 amino acids. Germline loops: CDR1 SNHLY, CDR2 FYNNEI. CDR3 sequence: CASSKAQPGYNEQFF. In DNA form, the CDR3 reads TGTGCCAGCAGTAAAGCCCAGCCTGGCTACAATGAGCAGTTCTTC.

This rearrangement joins TRBV7-2 to TRBJ2-5; no firm D call. CDR1 SGHTA and CDR2 FQGNSA come from the germline V gene. V lost 0 bases to trimming and J lost 1 base, with 9 bases between them. The CDR3 consists of 15 residues. The CDR3 DNA sequence: TGTGCCAGCAGCTTAGCGATAAGGGCCCAAGAGACCCAGTACTTC. Protein product: CASSLAIRAQETQYF.

The rearrangement links TRBV12-3 or TRBV12-4 to TRBJ1-1; D unresolved. V lost 11 bases to trimming and J lost 1 base, with 14 bases between them. This CDR3 has 13 residues. The CDR3 sequence is CAGLGDRNTEAFF. The CDR3 region has the DNA TGTGCCGGGTTGGGAGACCGGAACACTGAAGCTTTCTTT.

In its sample, this clonotype was seen a few times. This rearrangement joins TRBV5-1 to TRBJ1-1; maybe TRBD1 (6 bases). The CDR3 sequence is 14 residues long. CDR1 SGHRS and CDR2 YFSETQ come from the germline V gene. The V end lost 2 bases, the J end lost 1 base, and 9 bases lay between the germline ends. CDR3 DNA sequence: TGCGCCAGCAGCTTAAGACAGGAGAACACTGAAGCTTTCTTT. It encodes CASSLRQENTEAFF.

The chain combines TRBV7-2 with TRBJ2-5; 14 nucleotides align to TRBD2. The CDR3 loop spans 15 amino acids. Germline V gene sequence: CDR1 SGHTA, CDR2 FQGNSA. V shed 5 bases and J 5 bases; nucleotides not matched to a gene: 4. The CDR3 loop reads CASSKTSGRAETQYF. CDR3 in DNA: TGTGCCAGCAGCAAGACTAGCGGGAGGGCTGAGACCCAGTACTTC.

This clonotype was counted only a few times. The chain carries TRBV24-1 and TRBJ2-2; TRBD1 agrees at 11 bases. Losses at the gene ends were 3 bases for V and 6 bases for J; bases not matched to a gene: 8. The germline CDR1 and CDR2 sequences are KGHDR and SFDVKD. This CDR3 comprises 17 residues. The CDR3 loop is CATSDPGTGGFAGELFF. The CDR3 DNA reads as TGTGCCACCAGTGATCCCGGGACAGGGGGATTCGCCGGGGAGCTGTTTTTT.

The sample holds a few counts of this clonotype. The chain has TRBV7-9 and TRBJ2-2, with D unclear. Trimming pared 5 bases from V and 4 bases from J, leaving 14 bases between. The germline V gene encodes CDR1 SEHNR and CDR2 FQNEAQ (reference sequence). This CDR3 is 15 amino acids long. CDR3 in amino acids: CASSPPLQVTGELFF. As DNA, the CDR3 is TGTGCCAGCAGCCCCCCTCTGCAGGTCACCGGGGAGCTGTTTTTT. The full variable domain, its missing parts supplied by reference TRBV7-9 and TRBJ2-2, is DTGVSQNPRHKITKRGQNVTFRCDPISEHNRLYWYRQTLGQGPEFLTYFQNEAQLEKSRLLSDRFSAERPKGSFSTLEIQRTEQGDSAMYLCASSPPLQVTGELFFGEGSRLTVL.

The chain couples TRBV5-5 to TRBJ2-6, with unresolved D. The germline V gene has CDR1 SGHKS and CDR2 YYEKEE (reference sequence). This CDR3 spans 15 amino acids. V shed 2 bases and J shed 0 bases, with 6 bases lying between them. Here the CDR3 DNA reads TGTGCCAGCAGCTTAACGACCTCTGGGGCCAACGTCCTGACTTTC. This codes for CASSLTTSGANVLTF. Full variable domain (missing parts from reference TRBV5-5 and TRBJ2-6): DAGVTQSPTHLIKTRGQQVTLRCSPISGHKSVSWYQQVLGQGPQFIFQYYEKEERGRGNFPDRFSARQFPNYSSELNVNALLLGDSALYLCASSLTTSGANVLTFGAGSRLTVL.

This chain uses TRBV20-1 with TRBJ2-3; D unresolved. The CDR3 covers 14 residues. Germline V gene sequence: CDR1 DFQATT, CDR2 SNEGSKA (reference sequence). V gave up 6 bases and J gave up 2 bases, with 15 bases separating them. CDR3 in DNA: TGCAGTGCCGAAGTGGGTGTCAACACAGATACGCAGTATTTT. It specifies CSAEVGVNTDTQYF.

The rearrangement links TRBV20-1 to TRBJ2-2; perhaps D is TRBD1 or TRBD2 (5 bases each). CDR1 is DFQATT and CDR2 is SNEGSKA in the germline V gene (reference sequence). V gave up 1 base and J gave up 0 bases, with 6 bases separating them. This CDR3 comprises 14 residues. The CDR3 sequence is CSARGGANTGELFF. The DNA of the CDR3 is TGCAGTGCTAGAGGAGGGGCGAACACCGGGGAGCTGTTTTTT.

The chain couples TRBV11-2 to TRBJ1-1; 7 bases fit TRBD1. The CDR3 extends over 15 amino acids. Germline V lookup: CDR1 SGHAT, CDR2 FQNNGV. After removal of 4 bases from V and 0 bases from J, the junction contained 5 bases not matched to a gene. The CDR3 nucleotides read TGTGCCAGCAGCTGGACCGACAGGGTGAACACTGAAGCTTTCTTT. Amino acids: CASSWTDRVNTEAFF.

The J gene is TRBJ2-3, the V gene TRBV4-3; 7 nucleotides align to TRBD2. Germline V gives CDR1 LGHNA, CDR2 YSLEER. The CDR3 has 15 amino acids. Trimming removed 3 bases from V and 0 bases from J; junction bases left unmatched: 3. CDR3 sequence reads: CASSHASGSTDTQYF. The CDR3 DNA reads TGCGCCAGCAGCCACGCTAGCGGAAGCACAGATACGCAGTATTTT.

The chain uses TRBV9 and TRBJ2-2, with TRBD1 identical over 9 bases. Germline V gene sequence: CDR1 SGDLS, CDR2 YYNGEE. The CDR3 runs 14 residues. The V and J ends lost 4 bases and 7 bases, in that order; junction bases with no gene match: 5. In DNA, the CDR3 is TGTGCCAGCAGCCCAGGGACAGGGTTCGGGGAGCTGTTTTTT. Amino acids: CASSPGTGFGELFF.

This clonotype was seen a few times. This chain links TRBV4-1 with TRBJ2-3; D is perhaps TRBD2 (5 bases). Per the germline V gene, CDR1 is MGHRA and CDR2 is YSYEKL. This CDR3 comprises 15 residues. V shed 4 bases and J shed 2 bases, with 13 bases lying between them. For the CDR3, the DNA is TGCGCCAGCAGCCCCGCGGGCGGTTACACAGATACGCAGTATTTT. Translation gives CASSPAGGYTDTQYF.

The V call is TRBV3-1, the J call TRBJ1-2; 10 nucleotides align to TRBD1. The V gene's germline CDR1 is LGHDT and CDR2 YNNKEL (reference sequence). The CDR3 consists of 16 residues. V was clipped by 4 bases and J by 5 bases; unmatched bases: 10. The CDR3: CASSPYLLDRGYGYTF. CDR3 in DNA: TGTGCCAGCAGCCCCTATCTCCTGGACAGGGGGTATGGCTACACCTTC.

This clonotype was seen repeatedly, ten times or more. The V and J genes are TRBV6-2 or TRBV6-3 and TRBJ1-5; TRBD1 agrees at 8 bases. The germline V gene has CDR1 MNHEY and CDR2 SVGEGT. The ends lost 5 bases at V and 7 bases at J; junction bases unmatched: 7. CDR3 length: 14 amino acids. The CDR3: CASSTSGGGQPQHF. CDR3 nucleotide sequence: TGTGCCAGCAGTACCTCAGGGGGCGGACAGCCCCAGCATTTT.

The chain combines TRBV20-1 with TRBJ1-5, with TRBD1 matching over 9 bases. Germline CDR1 DFQATT, CDR2 SNEGSKA (reference sequence). Trimming removed 6 bases from V and 5 bases from J; junction bases left unmatched: 5. This CDR3 is 13 amino acids long. CDR3 sequence reads: CSANRDRDQPQHF. In DNA, the CDR3 is TGCAGTGCCAACCGGGACAGGGATCAGCCCCAGCATTTT.

By its share, this clonotype is medium-sized (0.01 to 0.1%). The chain uses TRBV20-1 and TRBJ1-2, with no clear D. Germline CDR1 is DFQATT and CDR2 is SNEGSKA (reference sequence). Trimming removed 0 bases from V and 7 bases from J, with 9 bases in between. CDR3 size: 12 residues. The CDR3 loop reads CSARDLVGGYTF. The CDR3 DNA sequence: TGCAGTGCTAGAGACTTAGTAGGTGGCTACACCTTC.

The chain links TRBV7-3 to TRBJ2-3; 9 bases are shared with TRBD1. CDR3 size: 14 residues. V dropped 5 bases and J dropped 4; count of bases not matched to a gene: 4. Germline CDR1 is SGHTA and CDR2 is FQGTGA. For the CDR3, the DNA is TGTGCCAGCAGCACAGGGGGCGCGGCAGATACGCAGTATTTT. As protein: CASSTGGAADTQYF.

V and J are TRBV7-9 and TRBJ1-1; D remains unclear. The germline V gene encodes CDR1 SEHNR and CDR2 FQNEAQ (reference sequence). V shed 4 bases and J shed 3 bases, with 9 bases lying between them. This CDR3 is 13 amino acids long. The CDR3: CASSYVRDTEAFF. The CDR3 DNA is TGTGCCAGCAGCTACGTGCGGGACACTGAAGCTTTCTTT.

The table lists this clonotype with a few counts. The chain recombines TRBV28 with TRBJ2-7, with a tentative D call TRBD1 (6 bases). V was clipped by 6 bases and J by 1 base, with 13 bases between them. Germline CDR1 is MDHEN and CDR2 is SYDVKM. CDR3 size: 14 residues. The CDR3 protein is CASSLDRLSYEQYF. The CDR3 bases are TGTGCCAGCAGCCTAGACAGGTTATCCTACGAGCAGTACTTC.

V and J are TRBV5-1 and TRBJ2-5; the match to TRBD2 covers 8 bases. Trimming cost V 3 bases and J 4 bases; bases outside gene matches: 2. CDR1 SGHRS and CDR2 YFSETQ come from the germline V gene. The CDR3 length is 13 residues. In DNA, the CDR3 is TGCGCCAGCAGCTCGGCGGGGGGAGAGACCCAGTACTTC. Amino acid sequence: CASSSAGGETQYF.

By sample share, this clonotype is medium-sized. The CDR3, as DNA: TGTGCCAGCAGTTTCTCGGATAGCAATCAGCCCCAGCATTTT. It yields the protein CASSFSDSNQPQHF. The chain employs TRBV28 and TRBJ1-5; D not certain. The CDR3 extends over 14 amino acids. V was trimmed by 3 bases and J by 0 bases, leaving 6 bases between them. Germline-derived CDR1 and CDR2 are MDHEN and SYDVKM.

The chain combines TRBV15 with TRBJ2-1; 13 nucleotides align to TRBD2. V lost 0 bases and J lost 8; bases outside the gene matches: 4. From germline, CDR1 is LNHNV and CDR2 YYDKDF (reference sequence). There are 16 residues in the CDR3. This CDR3 reads CATSRDKTSGRHEQFF. Here the CDR3 DNA reads TGTGCCACCAGCAGAGATAAGACTAGCGGGAGGCATGAGCAGTTCTTC.

The chain employs TRBV7-6 and TRBJ2-3; 7 positions agree with TRBD2. Looked up from germline, CDR1 is SGHVS and CDR2 is FNYEAQ. V lost 0 bases, J lost 2 bases, and 8 bases stayed unmatched. The length of the CDR3 is 17 residues. CDR3 DNA: TGTGCCAGCAGCTTAGCGGGCGGGAGACTGATCACAGATACGCAGTATTTT. Protein sequence: CASSLAGGRLITDTQYF.

The table lists this clonotype with a few counts. CDR3 loop: CASRRSMGGGELFF. CDR3 nucleotide sequence: TGTGCCAGCAGACGTAGCATGGGCGGCGGGGAGCTGTTTTTT. The chain links TRBV12-3 or TRBV12-4 to TRBJ2-2, with no clear D. Trimming took 6 bases from V and 7 from J, leaving 15 bases between them. The CDR3 loop spans 14 amino acids.

This clonotype has a count of ten or more. This chain connects TRBV2 to TRBJ2-1, with 10 nucleotides matching TRBD1. CDR1 and CDR2 from the germline V gene are SNHLY and FYNNEI. The CDR3 has 13 residues. Losses at the gene ends were 8 bases for V and 3 bases for J; bases not matched to a gene: 1. CDR3 amino acids: CASRDRGYNEQFF. The CDR3 DNA follows: TGTGCCAGCCGGGACAGGGGCTACAATGAGCAGTTCTTC.